A single T cell receptor beta chain is shown here with its context. The antigen is undetermined. Profiling relied on immunoSEQ multiplex PCR, and the TCRdb table lists in-frame clones only, not all of them. The sample has under 70,000 clones; more than 75% are singletons. These data originate in a study of vaccination effects on CD4 cells after COVID-19. Using viral peptide pools, the ViraFEST assay grew out antigen-specific CD4+ T cells prior to sequencing. After more than 8 days in culture, the CD4+ T cells were isolated. The person had a PCR-confirmed SARS-CoV-2 infection during March to December 2020. It was with around 10 IU/ml IL-2 and approximately 10 ug/ml peptides that 1.5 million to 2 million PBMC per well were cultured. Stimulation with an HIV-1 Nef peptide pool defined the negative control culture. Days 3 and 7 were when half the medium was replaced with IL-2 medium. The CDR3 covers 15 residues. J lost 7 bases, V lost 1 base, and 8 bases had no gene match. CDR1 KGHSH and CDR2 LQKENI come from the germline V gene.

Overall study results and limits: Vaccine- and infection-induced clones showed marked clonal contraction late following vaccination.

This TCR was sampled from a human donor who had a prior SARS-CoV-2 infection. The genes are TRBV18 and TRBJ1-2; 8 nucleotides agree with TRBD1. Material: CD4+ T cells from PBMCs cultured with HIV peptides, obtained before COVID-19 vaccination. Subset noted: HIV-1 Nef peptide pool negative control/reference culture. The chain's CDR3 is CASSPQPQGAAGYTF. The CDR3 bases are TGTGCCAGCTCACCACAACCGCAGGGGGCGGCTGGCTACACCTTC.